Shown below are 20 T cell receptor beta chains from a single sample sequenced in a study of blood T cell repertoires in COVID-19. Using immunoSEQ multiplex PCR, the repertoire was profiled, and TCRdb retains in-frame clones only, with some absent. This table has around 170,000 clones, approximately 79% appearing once. Sequencing used peripheral blood. These receptor sequences come from a man aged 25-45 years with active or convalescent COVID-19.

V and J are TRBV6-2 or TRBV6-3 and TRBJ2-7; 8 nucleotides agree with TRBD1. Trimming removed 5 bases from V and 2 bases from J; junction bases left unmatched: 8. Germline CDR1 is MNHEY and CDR2 is SVGEGT. This CDR3 is 15 amino acids long. In nucleotides, the CDR3 is TGTGCCAGCAGTGGGATCGGACAGGGTGCCTACGAGCAGTACTTC. The encoded protein is CASSGIGQGAYEQYF.

The V and J genes are TRBV6-1 and TRBJ2-2, with D possibly matching TRBD1 (5 bases). Trimming removed 2 bases from V and 6 bases from J, with 10 bases in between. Germline lookup yields CDR1 MNHNS and CDR2 SASEGT. The CDR3 extends over 14 amino acids. CDR3 region: CASSEISGSGELFF. CDR3 in DNA: TGTGCCAGCAGTGAAATATCAGGGTCCGGGGAGCTGTTTTTT.

The V and J genes are TRBV9 and TRBJ2-7; D uncertain. V lost 4 bases to trimming and J lost 1 base, with 15 bases between them. The CDR3 spans 15 residues. The germline V gene has CDR1 SGDLS and CDR2 YYNGEE. The CDR3, as DNA: TGTGCCAGCAGCCCCCTCCCGGGTACTTCCTACGAGCAGTACTTC. Its translation: CASSPLPGTSYEQYF. Complete variable domain (other parts from reference TRBV9 and TRBJ2-7): DSGVTQTPKHLITATGQRVTLRCSPRSGDLSVYWYQQSLDQGLQFLIQYYNGEERAKGNILERFSAQQFPDLHSELNLSSLELGDSALYFCASSPLPGTSYEQYFGPGTRLTVT.

The rearrangement joins TRBV5-1 to TRBJ1-3; D might be TRBD1 (6 bases). The germline V gene has CDR1 SGHRS and CDR2 YFSETQ. The CDR3 is 15 amino acids. V lost 4 bases and J lost 2, with 13 bases in between. CDR3 sequence (DNA): TGCGCCAGCAGCAGGGCCGGGACAACTGGAAACACCATATATTTT. The encoded protein is CASSRAGTTGNTIYF.

This clone was found a few times. The V call is TRBV4-1, the J call TRBJ1-5, with 7 bases identical to TRBD1. Trimming cost V 3 bases and J 6 bases; bases outside gene matches: 5. The CDR3 extends over 14 amino acids. Looked up from germline, CDR1 is MGHRA and CDR2 is YSYEKL. The CDR3 DNA sequence: TGCGCCAGCAGCCACGTAGGGGGCGTTCAGCCCCAGCATTTT. Encoded protein: CASSHVGGVQPQHF.

V and J are TRBV6-6 and TRBJ1-4; D unresolved. Looked up from germline, CDR1 is MNHNY and CDR2 is SVGAGI (reference sequence). CDR3 size: 17 residues. V lost 5 bases and J lost 3, with 19 bases in between. CDR3 sequence reads: CASSPPLMERPNEKLFF. CDR3 nucleotide sequence: TGTGCCAGCAGTCCCCCCCTAATGGAGCGGCCTAATGAAAAACTGTTTTTT.

The gene calls are TRBV5-6 and TRBJ2-3; no clear D. Germline assignment: CDR1 SGHDT and CDR2 YYEEEE. The CDR3 runs 19 residues. The V end was cut by 4 bases, the J end by 0 bases, with 24 bases between. The CDR3 coding sequence is TGTGCCAGCAGCCAGGATCTAATAAGCCTGATCACTAGCACAGATACGCAGTATTTT. Its translation: CASSQDLISLITSTDTQYF. Combining the CDR3 with reference TRBV5-6 and TRBJ2-3 gives the whole variable domain DAGVTQSPTHLIKTRGQQVTLRCSPKSGHDTVSWYQQALGQGPQFIFQYYEEEERQRGNFPDRFSGHQFPNYSSELNVNALLLGDSALYLCASSQDLISLITSTDTQYFGPGTRLTVL.

The chain recombines TRBV5-4 with TRBJ1-1; D remains unclear. The germline V gene has CDR1 SGHNT and CDR2 YYREEE (reference sequence). V lost 4 bases and J lost 0, with 7 bases in between. CDR3 length: 13 residues. CDR3 region: CASSETVNTEAFF. CDR3 DNA: TGTGCCAGCAGCGAAACGGTGAACACTGAAGCTTTCTTT.

This rearrangement joins TRBV10-3 to TRBJ1-3; tentatively, D is TRBD1 (5 bases). CDR1 and CDR2 from the germline V gene are ENHRY and SYGVKD. The V and J ends lost 4 bases and 0 bases respectively, with 10 bases between them. The CDR3 is 15 amino acids. This CDR3 reads CAISAAGISGNTIYF. The CDR3 DNA reads TGTGCCATCAGTGCGGCAGGGATCTCTGGAAACACCATATATTTT.

The V gene is TRBV30, the J gene TRBJ1-1; maybe TRBD1 (5 bases). The CDR3 sequence is 13 residues long. The V and J ends lost 4 bases and 2 bases respectively, with 11 bases between them. Germline values: CDR1 GTSNPN, CDR2 SVGIG (reference sequence). For the CDR3, the DNA is TGTGCCTGGACCCCCGGGGGAAACACTGAAGCTTTCTTT. Translation gives CAWTPGGNTEAFF.

The gene calls are TRBV28 and TRBJ1-2; 10 bases match TRBD1. Trimming removed 5 bases from V and 7 bases from J; junction bases left unmatched: 7. This CDR3 comprises 14 residues. The germline V gene encodes CDR1 MDHEN and CDR2 SYDVKM. CDR3 residues: CASSTPDRGPGYTF. CDR3 in DNA: TGTGCCAGCAGTACACCAGACAGGGGGCCTGGCTACACCTTC.

The chain joins TRBV6-5 to TRBJ1-6, with 7 bases fitting TRBD1. Germline V lookup: CDR1 MNHEY, CDR2 SVGAGI. The CDR3 totals 14 residues. Trimming at V came to 6 bases and at J to 7 bases, leaving 6 bases not matched to a gene. This chain's CDR3 is CASRQGSGNSPLHF. In DNA form, the CDR3 reads TGTGCCAGCAGACAGGGGTCGGGAAATTCACCCCTCCACTTT.

This rearrangement joins TRBV7-2 to TRBJ2-7; the match to TRBD2 covers 14 bases. There are 18 residues in the CDR3. V lost 4 bases to trimming and J lost 3 bases; unmatched junction nucleotides: 11. Germline V gene sequence: CDR1 SGHTA, CDR2 FQGNSA. CDR3 nucleotides: TGTGCCAGCAGCTCGCAGGCCCCGGGACTAGCGGGAGTCTACGAGCAGTACTTC. It codes for CASSSQAPGLAGVYEQYF.

This chain joins TRBV3-1 (or the pseudogene TRBV3-2) and TRBJ2-7; 10 nucleotides line up with TRBD1. Germline values: CDR1 LGHDT, CDR2 YNNKEL (reference sequence). The junction had 3 bases not matched to a gene; V was cut back by 4 bases and J by 3 bases. The CDR3 totals 14 residues. CDR3 sequence: CASSPGTGDYEQYV. The CDR3 DNA sequence: TGTGCCAGCAGCCCGGGGACAGGGGACTACGAGCAGTACGTC.

The rearrangement joins TRBV7-2 to TRBJ2-7, with TRBD2 matching 8 bases. The CDR3 loop spans 14 amino acids. Germline loops: CDR1 SGHTA, CDR2 FQGNSA. The trim removed 5 bases at V and 2 bases at J, leaving 5 bases unmatched. The CDR3 DNA is TGTGCCAGCAGCACCGAACTAGCGGCCTACGAGCAGTACTTC. This sequence encodes CASSTELAAYEQYF.

As regards this clone: Compared with germline, one end of the junction differs, possibly owing to a read error. The chain combines TRBV27 with TRBJ1-5; 10 bases are shared with TRBD1. The germline V gene encodes CDR1 MNHEY and CDR2 SMNVEV (reference sequence). The CDR3 runs 13 residues. Here the CDR3 reads CASSPGTGALQEF. CDR3 sequence (DNA): TGTGCCAGCAGTCCCGGGACAGGGGCCCTTCAGGAATTT.

J is TRBJ2-6 and V is TRBV27; D may be TRBD1 (6 bases). Germline values: CDR1 MNHEY, CDR2 SMNVEV (reference sequence). The CDR3 extends over 15 amino acids. Trimming removed 6 bases from V and 2 bases from J, with 11 bases in between. This CDR3 is CASSARTAGANVLTF. The DNA for the CDR3 is TGTGCCAGCAGCGCGAGGACAGCTGGGGCCAACGTCCTGACTTTC.

This clone was observed a handful of times. The CDR3 sequence: CASSVVEQGNSPLHF. The DNA for the CDR3 is TGTGCCAGCAGCGTAGTGGAACAGGGGAATTCACCCCTCCACTTT. The chain has TRBV9 and TRBJ1-6; 7 nucleotides align to TRBD1. This CDR3 contains 15 residues. The V and J ends lost 0 bases and 7 bases, in that order; junction bases with no gene match: 4. In germline, CDR1 is SGDLS, CDR2 YYNGEE.

This rearrangement joins TRBV19 to TRBJ1-6; possible D gene TRBD1, 5 bases. Trimming cost V 5 bases and J 7 bases, with 15 bases left between them. From germline, CDR1 is LNHDA and CDR2 SQIVND (reference sequence). The CDR3 extends over 15 amino acids. CDR3 sequence reads: CASSGPFAGNSPLHF. CDR3 in DNA: TGTGCCAGTAGTGGACCCTTTGCAGGGAATTCACCCCTCCACTTT.

The V gene is TRBV27, the J gene TRBJ1-2, with D possibly being TRBD1 (6 bases). V dropped 5 bases and J dropped 4 bases, with 11 bases sitting between them. The germline V gene has CDR1 MNHEY and CDR2 SMNVEV (reference sequence). CDR3 length: 13 residues. In DNA form, the CDR3 reads TGTGCCAGCAGTCAACAGGGCGGCTATGGCTACACCTTC. Translation gives CASSQQGGYGYTF.